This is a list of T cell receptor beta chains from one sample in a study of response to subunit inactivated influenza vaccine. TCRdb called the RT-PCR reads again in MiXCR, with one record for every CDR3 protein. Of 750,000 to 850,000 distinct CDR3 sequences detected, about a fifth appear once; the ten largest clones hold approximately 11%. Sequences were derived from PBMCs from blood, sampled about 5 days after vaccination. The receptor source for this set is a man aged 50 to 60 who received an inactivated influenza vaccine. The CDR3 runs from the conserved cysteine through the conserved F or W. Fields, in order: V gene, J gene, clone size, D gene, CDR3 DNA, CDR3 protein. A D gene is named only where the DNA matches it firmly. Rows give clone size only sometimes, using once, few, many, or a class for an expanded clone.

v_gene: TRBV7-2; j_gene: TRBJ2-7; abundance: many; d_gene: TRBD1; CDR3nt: TGTGCCAGCAGCTCTGTAGGGACAGGGTTGTACGAGCAGTACTTC; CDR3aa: CASSSVGTGLYEQYF
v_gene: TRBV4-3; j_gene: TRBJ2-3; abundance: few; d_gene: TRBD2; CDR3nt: TGCGCCAGCAGCCAAGTAGCGGGGGGGCCGGTAGATACGCAGTATTTT; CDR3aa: CASSQVAGGPVDTQYF
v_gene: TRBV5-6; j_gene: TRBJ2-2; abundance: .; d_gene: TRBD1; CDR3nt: TGTGCCAGCAGCACGGGACAGCCCACCGGGGAGCTGTTTTTT; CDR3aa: CASSTGQPTGELFF
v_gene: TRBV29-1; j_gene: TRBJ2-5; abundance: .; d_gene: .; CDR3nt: TGCAGCGTTGAAAGGAGTTCTAGGATAGTTTTCGGGGAGGAGACCCAGTACTTC; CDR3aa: CSVERSSRIVFGEETQYF
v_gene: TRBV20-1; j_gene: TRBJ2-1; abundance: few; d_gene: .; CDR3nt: TGCAGTGCTAGAGGATCGGCGGGACGCTCCTACAATGAGCAGTTCTTC; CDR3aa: CSARGSAGRSYNEQFF
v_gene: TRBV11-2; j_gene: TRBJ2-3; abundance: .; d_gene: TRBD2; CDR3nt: TGTGCCAGCAGCGCTAGACCGGGACTAGCTGGAGATACGCAGTATTTT; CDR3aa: CASSARPGLAGDTQYF
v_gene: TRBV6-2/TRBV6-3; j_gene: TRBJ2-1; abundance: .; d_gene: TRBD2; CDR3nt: TGTGCCAGCAGTTGGGTCCTAGCGGCTGAGCAGTTCTTC; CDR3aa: CASSWVLAAEQFF
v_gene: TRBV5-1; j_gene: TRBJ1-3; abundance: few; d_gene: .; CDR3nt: TGCGCCAGCAGCTCGGCGGGGACCTCTGGAAACACCATATATTTT; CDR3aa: CASSSAGTSGNTIYF
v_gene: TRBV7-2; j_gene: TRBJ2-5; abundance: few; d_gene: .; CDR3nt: TGTGCCAGCAACCAATTGGTCCAGACCACGACCCAGTACTTC; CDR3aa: CASNQLVQTTTQYF
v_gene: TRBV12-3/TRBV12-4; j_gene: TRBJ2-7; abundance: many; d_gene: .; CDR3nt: TGTGCCAGCAGCCCCGTTTCCCCTAGGACCTCCTACGAGCAGTACTTC; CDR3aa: CASSPVSPRTSYEQYF
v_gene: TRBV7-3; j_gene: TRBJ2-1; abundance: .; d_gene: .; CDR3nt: TGTGCCAGCAGCCGGACTGGGAACAATGAGCAGTTCTTC; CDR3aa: CASSRTGNNEQFF
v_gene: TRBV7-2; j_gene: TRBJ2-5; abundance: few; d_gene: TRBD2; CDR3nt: TGTGCCAGCAGCTTATTTCCGGGACTAGTTAACACGGAGACCCAGTACTTC; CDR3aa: CASSLFPGLVNTETQYF
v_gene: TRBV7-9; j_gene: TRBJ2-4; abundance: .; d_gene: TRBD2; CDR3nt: TGTGCCAGCAGCTTAGCGTGGGCGGGAGGCAAAAACATTCAGTACTTC; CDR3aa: CASSLAWAGGKNIQYF
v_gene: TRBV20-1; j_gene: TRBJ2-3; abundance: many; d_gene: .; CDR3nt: TGCAGCCCTACCGGGAGAACTAGCACAGATACGCAGTATTTT; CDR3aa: CSPTGRTSTDTQYF
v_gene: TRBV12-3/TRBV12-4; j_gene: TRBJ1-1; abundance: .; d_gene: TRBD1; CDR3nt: TGTGCCAGCAACCCGAGGGGGCGCATGAACACTGAAGCTTTCTTT; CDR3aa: CASNPRGRMNTEAFF
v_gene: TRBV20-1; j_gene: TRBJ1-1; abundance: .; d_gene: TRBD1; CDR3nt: TGCAGTGCATACTGGGACAGGGGGCCCACTGAAGCTTTCTTT; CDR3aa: CSAYWDRGPTEAFF
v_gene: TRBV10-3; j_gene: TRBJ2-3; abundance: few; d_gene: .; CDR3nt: TGTGCCATCAGTGAAGGGGGGGCGCTTCTGGCAGATACGCAGTATTTT; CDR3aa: CAISEGGALLADTQYF
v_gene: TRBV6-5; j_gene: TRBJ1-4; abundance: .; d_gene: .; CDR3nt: TGTGCCAGCAGTTACTCGATAACTAATGAAAAACTGTTTTTT; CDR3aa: CASSYSITNEKLFF
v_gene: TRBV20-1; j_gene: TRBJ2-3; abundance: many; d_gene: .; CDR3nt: TGCAGTGCTAGATGGGGGCGTCGCACAGATACGCAGTATTTT; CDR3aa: CSARWGRRTDTQYF
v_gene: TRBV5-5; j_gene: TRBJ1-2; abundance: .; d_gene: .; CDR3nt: TGTGCCAGCACCACCCAACCGGAACTAGGGGACTACACCTTC; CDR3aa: CASTTQPELGDYTF
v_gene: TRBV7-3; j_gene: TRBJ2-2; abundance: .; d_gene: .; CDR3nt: TGTGCCAGCAGCTTAAACCCGGGAGATGGCCCCAGGGAGCTGTTTTTT; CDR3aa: CASSLNPGDGPRELFF
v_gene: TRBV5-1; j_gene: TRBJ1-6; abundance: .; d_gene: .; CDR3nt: TGCGCCAGCAGCTTGGTACTGGATTCACCCCTCCACTTT; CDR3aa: CASSLVLDSPLHF